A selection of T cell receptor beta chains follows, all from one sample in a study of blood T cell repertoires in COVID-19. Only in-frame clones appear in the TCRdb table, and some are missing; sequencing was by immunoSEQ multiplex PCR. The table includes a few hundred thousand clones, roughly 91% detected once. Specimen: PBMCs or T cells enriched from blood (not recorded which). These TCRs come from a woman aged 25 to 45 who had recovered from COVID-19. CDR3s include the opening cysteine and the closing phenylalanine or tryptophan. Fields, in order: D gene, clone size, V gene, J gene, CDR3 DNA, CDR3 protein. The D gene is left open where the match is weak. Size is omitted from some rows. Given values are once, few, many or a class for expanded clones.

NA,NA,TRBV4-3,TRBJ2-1,TGCGCCAGCAGCCAAGATAATTTTCGGAATGAGCAGTTCTTC,CASSQDNFRNEQFF
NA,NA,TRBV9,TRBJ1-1,TGTGCCAGCAGCCCGAGGCCCGTGGAGGAAGCTTTCTTT,CASSPRPVEEAFF
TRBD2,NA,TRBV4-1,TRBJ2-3,TGCGCCAGCAGCCGGCAGGCTCGGACTAGTAACACAGATACGCAGTATTTT,CASSRQARTSNTDTQYF
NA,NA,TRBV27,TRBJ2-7,TGTGCCAGCAGTTTAAGTCTAGCACCGACCTACGAGCAGTACTTC,CASSLSLAPTYEQYF
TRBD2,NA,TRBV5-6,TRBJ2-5,TGTGCCAGCAGGTTAGCGGGAGGGCGGGAGACCCAGTACTTC,CASRLAGGRETQYF
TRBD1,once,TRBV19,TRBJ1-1,TGTGCCAGTAGTATGGGTGACAGGGTCCCAGGGGAAGCTTTCTTT,CASSMGDRVPGEAFF
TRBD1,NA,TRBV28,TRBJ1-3,TGTGCCAGCAGTTTACTATCCCAGGGGGCCGGAAACACCATATATTTT,CASSLLSQGAGNTIYF
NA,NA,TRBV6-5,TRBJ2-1,TGTGCCACCTCGGGATTTTCACCCTACAATGAGCAGTTCTTC,CATSGFSPYNEQFF
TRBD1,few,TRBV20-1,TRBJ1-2,TGCAGTGCTAGTAGGGTGACAGGGGTTGGCTACACCTTC,CSASRVTGVGYTF
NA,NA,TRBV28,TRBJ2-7,TGTGCCAGCAGTTTATCTGGCGGGGTCCCCTACGAGCAGTACTTC,CASSLSGGVPYEQYF
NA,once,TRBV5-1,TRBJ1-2,TGCGCCAGCAGCCCAGCAGGGCCCGGCTATGGCTACACCTTC,CASSPAGPGYGYTF
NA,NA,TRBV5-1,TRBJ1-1,TGCGCCAGCAGGGTCGACATTGCGAACACTGAAGCTTTCTTT,CASRVDIANTEAFF
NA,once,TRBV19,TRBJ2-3,TGTGCCAGTTCAGCCGGGGTTAGCACAGATACGCAGTATTTT,CASSAGVSTDTQYF
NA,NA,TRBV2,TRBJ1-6,TGTGCCAGCAGTGAGCGGGGGGCAGAAAATTCACCCCTCCACTTT,CASSERGAENSPLHF
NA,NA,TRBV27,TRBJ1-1,TGTGCCAGCAGTTTTCGGAGTGGCACTGAAGCTTTCTTT,CASSFRSGTEAFF
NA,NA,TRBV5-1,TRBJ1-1,TGCGCCAGCAGCTTGGTATTCCCGGGGAACACTGAAGCTTTCTTT,CASSLVFPGNTEAFF
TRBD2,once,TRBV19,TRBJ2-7,TGTGCCAGTAGTTCAGTTAGCGGGATCGAGCAGTACTTC,CASSSVSGIEQYF
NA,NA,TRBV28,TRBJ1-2,TGTGCCAGCAGTTTTAGGGGGGCGGGAGGTAGCTACACCTTC,CASSFRGAGGSYTF
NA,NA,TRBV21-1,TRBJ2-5,TGTGCCAGCAGCTCAGAAGACAGAAACCCGTACCAAGAGACCCAGTACTTC,CASSSEDRNPYQETQYF
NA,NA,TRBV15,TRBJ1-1,TGTGCCACCAGCAGTACGAAGGGGGGGTTTCCCACTGAAGCTTTCTTT,CATSSTKGGFPTEAFF
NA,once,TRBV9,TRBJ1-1,TGTGCCAGCAGCCCCAGGTGGACTGACACTGAAGCTTTCTTT,CASSPRWTDTEAFF
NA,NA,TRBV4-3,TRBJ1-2,TGCGCCAGCAGCCAAGATACATCCAACTATGGCTACACCTTC,CASSQDTSNYGYTF
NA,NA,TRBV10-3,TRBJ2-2,TGTGCCATCAGTGATGCGGCGGTACCGAACACCGGGGAGCTGTTTTTT,CAISDAAVPNTGELFF
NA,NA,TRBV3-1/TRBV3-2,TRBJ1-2,TGTGCCAGCAGCCAAGGTGGCAGGGCAGATGGCTACACCTTC,CASSQGGRADGYTF
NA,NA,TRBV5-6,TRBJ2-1,TGTGCCAGCAGCCGAGGGACTTTATACAATGAGCAGTTCTTC,CASSRGTLYNEQFF
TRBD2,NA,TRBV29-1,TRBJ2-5,TGCAGCGTTGAATGGTCTAGCGGGAGGGGTAGGGCCCAGTACTTC,CSVEWSSGRGRAQYF
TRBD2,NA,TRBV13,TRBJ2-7,TGTGCCAGCAGCACCCGAGGGACTAGCATTCCATCCGAGCAGTACTTC,CASSTRGTSIPSEQYF
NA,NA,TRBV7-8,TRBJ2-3,TGTGCCAGCAAGACGACTAACACAGATACGCAGTATTTT,CASKTTNTDTQYF
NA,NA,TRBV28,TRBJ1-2,TGTGCCAGCAGTTTTGGCAGAGGCTATGGCTACACCTTC,CASSFGRGYGYTF
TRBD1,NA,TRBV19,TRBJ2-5,TGTGCCAGCGGGTCCGGGACAGGGTTTCAAGAGACCCAGTACTTC,CASGSGTGFQETQYF
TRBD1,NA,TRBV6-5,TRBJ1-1,TGTGCCAGCAGTTACCTCCAGGACAGGCGCGACACTGAAGCTTTCTTT,CASSYLQDRRDTEAFF
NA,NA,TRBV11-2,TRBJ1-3,TGTGCCAGCAGCTTAGCCTCGGGACACACGAAACACACCATATATTTT,CASSLASGHTKHTIYF
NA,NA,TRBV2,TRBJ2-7,TGTGCCAGCAGTTCGGACAGCTCCTACGAGCAGTACTTC,CASSSDSSYEQYF